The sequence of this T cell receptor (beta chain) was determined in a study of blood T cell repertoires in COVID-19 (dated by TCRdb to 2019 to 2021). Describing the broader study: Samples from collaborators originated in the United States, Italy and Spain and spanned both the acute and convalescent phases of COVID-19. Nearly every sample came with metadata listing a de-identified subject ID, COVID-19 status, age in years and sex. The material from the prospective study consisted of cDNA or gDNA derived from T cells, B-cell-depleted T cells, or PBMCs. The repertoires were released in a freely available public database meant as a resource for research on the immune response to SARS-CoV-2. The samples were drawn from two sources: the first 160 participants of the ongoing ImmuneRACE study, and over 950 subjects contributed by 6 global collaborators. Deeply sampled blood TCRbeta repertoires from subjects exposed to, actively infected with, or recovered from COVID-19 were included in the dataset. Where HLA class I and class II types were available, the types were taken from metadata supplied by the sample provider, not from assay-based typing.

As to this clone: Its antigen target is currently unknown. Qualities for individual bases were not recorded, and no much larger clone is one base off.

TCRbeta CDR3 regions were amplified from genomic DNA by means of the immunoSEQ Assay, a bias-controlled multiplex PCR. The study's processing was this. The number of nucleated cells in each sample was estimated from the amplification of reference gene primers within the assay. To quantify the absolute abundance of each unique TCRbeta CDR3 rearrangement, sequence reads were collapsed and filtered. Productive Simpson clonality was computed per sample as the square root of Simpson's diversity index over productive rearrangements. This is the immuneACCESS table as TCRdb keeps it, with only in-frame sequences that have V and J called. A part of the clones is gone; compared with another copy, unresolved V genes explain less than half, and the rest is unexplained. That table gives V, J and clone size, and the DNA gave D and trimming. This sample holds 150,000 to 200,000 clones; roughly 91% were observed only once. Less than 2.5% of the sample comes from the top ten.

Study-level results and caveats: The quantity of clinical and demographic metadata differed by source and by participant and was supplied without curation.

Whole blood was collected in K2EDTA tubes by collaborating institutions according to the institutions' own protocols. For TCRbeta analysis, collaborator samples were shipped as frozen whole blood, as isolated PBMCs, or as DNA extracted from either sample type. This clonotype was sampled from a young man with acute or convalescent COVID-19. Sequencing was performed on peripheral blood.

The DNA is as follows: TGTGCCAGCAGTTACTCGACGTCAGGGGCCGGCTACACCTTC. Protein translation: CASSYSTSGAGYTF. The rearranged chain carries TRBV6-6 and TRBJ1-2, with a weak D call of TRBD1 (6 bases match). CDR1 and CDR2, looked up from the germline V gene (reference sequence), are MNHNY and SVGAGI. V gives up 0 bases and J gives up 8 bases, and the segment between their germline ends measures 13 bases. The CDR3 runs 14 residues from the cysteine to the phenylalanine. Left in the record is the CDR3 DNA by itself, 42 bases read in frame from the first base.